The clone carrying this T cell receptor (beta chain) has just a few counts. Its antigen is still unknown. The PCR used 60 Vbeta and 13 Jbeta primers. Some clones are missing from TCRdb's copy, which holds only in-frame ones; the method was immunoSEQ multiplex PCR. The data hold about 190,000 clones, with roughly 12% observed a single time. This sample is drawn from a study of cytomegalovirus exposure and HLA in healthy donors. Study-wide findings and caveats: In a later analysis, TCR beta V- and J-gene trimming showed a link to a missense DCLRE1C variant. A later analysis showed that HLA-associated TCR beta chains had undergone more clonal expansion than equally common others.

Per the germline V gene, CDR1 is MNHNS and CDR2 is SASEGT. V lost 0 bases and J 6 bases, leaving 9 bases between the germline ends. There are 14 residues in the CDR3. The sequencing sample was made of PBMCs. The rearrangement joins TRBV6-1 to TRBJ1-5; D call uncertain. The receptor was isolated from a man over 45 in good health and CMV-seropositive. The CDR3, as DNA: TGTGCCAGCAGTGAAGCGATGGAGTTTCAGCCCCAGCATTTT. Translation: CASSEAMEFQPQHF.